The 5 T cell receptor beta chains reported below all come from one sample, sequenced in a study of T cells in Graves' hyperthyroidism and ophthalmopathy. Regions amplified from RNA transcripts were the TCR beta CDR3 regions. Primed by the HTBI set, a first-round RT-PCR was run on the TCR CDR3. TCRdb passed the multiplex PCR reads through MiXCR, listing each CDR3 protein once. Found here are roughly 240,000 distinct CDR3 sequences, around 26% of them singletons; the top ten hold 35% to 40%. Material for sequencing was blood. The receptor set was obtained from a woman aged 40 to 50 with Graves' ophthalmopathy.

There are many counts of this clonotype. The chain employs TRBV28 and TRBJ2-7; 16 bases map to TRBD2. With 5 bases clipped from V and 5 bases from J, the junction kept 6 bases outside the gene matches. The CDR3 spans 16 residues. CDR1 is MDHEN and CDR2 is SYDVKM in the germline V gene. This chain's CDR3 is CASSPMGLAGGNEQYF. The CDR3 region has the DNA TGTGCCAGCAGTCCCATGGGACTAGCGGGAGGGAACGAGCAGTACTTC.

The table lists this clonotype with a few counts. V usage is TRBV28 and J usage is TRBJ1-1; a weak D match, TRBD1 (6 bases). From germline, CDR1 is MDHEN and CDR2 SYDVKM. Trimming stripped 7 bases from V and 1 base from J, with 16 bases between. The CDR3 has 15 residues. The chain's CDR3 is CASTGDLIGNTEAFF. The CDR3 coding sequence is TGTGCCAGCACAGGGGATTTGATTGGGAACACTGAAGCTTTCTTT.

V is TRBV10-3 and J is TRBJ2-5, with D possibly being TRBD1 (6 bases). The CDR3 is 14 amino acids. Germline-derived CDR1 and CDR2 are ENHRY and SYGVKD. With 6 bases removed from V and 5 bases from J, the gap between germline ends came to 16 bases. CDR3: CAIREGGPRETQYF. The CDR3, as DNA: TGTGCCATCAGGGAAGGGGGTCCACGGGAGACCCAGTACTTC.

The chain carries TRBV12-3 or TRBV12-4 and TRBJ1-2, with TRBD1 as a possible D gene (6 bases). V shed 6 bases and J shed 6 bases, with 20 bases lying between them. CDR3 size: 15 residues. CDR3: CASSPPGGAKDGYTF. The CDR3 nucleotides are TGTGCCAGCAGCCCCCCGGGGGGGGCGAAGGATGGCTACACCTTC.

In this sample, this clonotype turned up many times. J is TRBJ2-5 and V is TRBV9; 15 bases agree with TRBD2. Germline trimming cut 5 bases from V and 4 bases from J; bases unmatched to any gene: 3. This CDR3 region has 15 residues. Germline CDR1 and CDR2: SGDLS and YYNGEE. CDR3 sequence (DNA): TGTGCCAGCAGTGGGACTAGCGGGAGGAGAGAGACCCAGTACTTC. This encodes CASSGTSGRRETQYF.